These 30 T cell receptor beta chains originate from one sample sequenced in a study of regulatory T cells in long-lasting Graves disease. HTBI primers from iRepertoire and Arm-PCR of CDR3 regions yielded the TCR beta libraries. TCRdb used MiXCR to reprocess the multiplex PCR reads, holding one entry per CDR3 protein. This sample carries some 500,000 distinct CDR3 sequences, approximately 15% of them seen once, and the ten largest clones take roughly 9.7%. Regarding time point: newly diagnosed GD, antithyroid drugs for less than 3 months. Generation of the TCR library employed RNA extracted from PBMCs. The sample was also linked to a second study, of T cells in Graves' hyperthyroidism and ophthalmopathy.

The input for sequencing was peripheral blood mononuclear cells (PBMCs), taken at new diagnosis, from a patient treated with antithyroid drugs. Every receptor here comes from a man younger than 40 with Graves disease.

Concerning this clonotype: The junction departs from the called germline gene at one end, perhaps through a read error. The CDR3 is CALSGAGSYDEQFF. The CDR3 DNA reads as TGTGCCCTAAGCGGGGCGGGCTCCTACGATGAGCAGTTCTTC. The chain carries TRBV10-3 and TRBJ2-5; 7 bases fit TRBD2. The closer fit of TRBJ2-1 to the DNA end suggests the J call may be wrong. Germline CDR1 and CDR2: ENHRY and SYGVKD. This CDR3 is built from 14 residues.

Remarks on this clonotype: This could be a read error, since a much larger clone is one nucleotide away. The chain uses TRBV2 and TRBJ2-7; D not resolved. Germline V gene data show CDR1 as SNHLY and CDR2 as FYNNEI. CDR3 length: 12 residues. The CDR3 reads CATSDLAAEQHF. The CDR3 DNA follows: TGTGCCACCAGTGATTTGGCCGCGGAGCAGCACTTC.

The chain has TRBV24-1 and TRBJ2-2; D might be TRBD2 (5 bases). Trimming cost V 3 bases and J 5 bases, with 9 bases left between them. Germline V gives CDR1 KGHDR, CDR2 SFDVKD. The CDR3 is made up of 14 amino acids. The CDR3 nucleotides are TGTGCCACCAGTGATCCACGGAGGACCGGGGAGCTGTTTTTT. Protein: CATSDPRRTGELFF.

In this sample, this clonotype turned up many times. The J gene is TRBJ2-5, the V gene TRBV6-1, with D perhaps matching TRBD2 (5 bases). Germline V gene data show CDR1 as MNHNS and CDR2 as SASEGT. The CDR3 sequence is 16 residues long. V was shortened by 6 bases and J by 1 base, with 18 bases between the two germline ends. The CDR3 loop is CASSSRGRNSQETQYF. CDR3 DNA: TGTGCCAGCAGCTCCCGAGGGAGAAACTCCCAAGAGACCCAGTACTTC.

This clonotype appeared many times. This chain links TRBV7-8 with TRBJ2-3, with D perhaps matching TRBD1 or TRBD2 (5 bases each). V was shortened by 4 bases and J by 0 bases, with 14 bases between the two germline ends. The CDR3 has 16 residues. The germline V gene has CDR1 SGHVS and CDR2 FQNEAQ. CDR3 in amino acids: CASSSSGTGSTDTQYF. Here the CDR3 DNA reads TGTGCCAGCAGCTCTTCCGGGACGGGGAGCACAGATACGCAGTATTTT.

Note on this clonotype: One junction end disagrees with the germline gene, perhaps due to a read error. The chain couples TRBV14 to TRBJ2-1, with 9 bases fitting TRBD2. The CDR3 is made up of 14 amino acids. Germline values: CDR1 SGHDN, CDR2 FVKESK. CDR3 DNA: TGTGCCAGCAGCCTCGGGACTAGCTGGAATGGGCAGTTCTTC. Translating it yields CASSLGTSWNGQFF.

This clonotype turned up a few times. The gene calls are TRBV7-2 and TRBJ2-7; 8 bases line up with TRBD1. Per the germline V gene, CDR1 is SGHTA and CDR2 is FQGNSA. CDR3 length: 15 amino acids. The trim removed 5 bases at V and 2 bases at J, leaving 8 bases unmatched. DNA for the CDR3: TGTGCCAGCAGCCGATTCCGGGACAGGCCCTACGAGCAGTACTTC. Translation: CASSRFRDRPYEQYF.

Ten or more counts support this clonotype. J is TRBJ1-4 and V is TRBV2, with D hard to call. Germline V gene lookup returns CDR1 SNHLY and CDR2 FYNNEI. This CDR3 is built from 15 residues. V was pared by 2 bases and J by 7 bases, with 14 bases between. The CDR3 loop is CASSEFGQGSEKLFF. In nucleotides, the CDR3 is TGTGCCAGCAGTGAATTTGGCCAAGGGTCTGAAAAACTGTTTTTT.

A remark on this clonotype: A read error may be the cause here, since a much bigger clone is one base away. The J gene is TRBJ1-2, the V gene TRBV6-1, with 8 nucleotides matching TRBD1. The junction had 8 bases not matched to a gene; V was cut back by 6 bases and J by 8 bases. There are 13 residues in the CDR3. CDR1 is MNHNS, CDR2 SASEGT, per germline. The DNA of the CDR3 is TGTGCCAGCAGCCGCCGGGACAGGCTCGGCTACACCTTC. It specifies CASSRRDRLGYTF.

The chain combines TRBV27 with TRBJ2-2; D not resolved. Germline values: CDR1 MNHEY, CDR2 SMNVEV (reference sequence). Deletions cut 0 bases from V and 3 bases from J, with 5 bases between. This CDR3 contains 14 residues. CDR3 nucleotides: TGTGCCAGCAGTTTATCAGGTTACACCGGGGAGCTGTTTTTT. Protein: CASSLSGYTGELFF.

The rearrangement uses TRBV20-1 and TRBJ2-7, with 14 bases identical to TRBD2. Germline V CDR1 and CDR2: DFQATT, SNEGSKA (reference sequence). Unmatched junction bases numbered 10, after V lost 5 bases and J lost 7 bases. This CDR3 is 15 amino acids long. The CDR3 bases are TGCAGTGCTCCCCGGACTAGCGGGAGGACGGGAGAGCAGTACTTC. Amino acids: CSAPRTSGRTGEQYF.

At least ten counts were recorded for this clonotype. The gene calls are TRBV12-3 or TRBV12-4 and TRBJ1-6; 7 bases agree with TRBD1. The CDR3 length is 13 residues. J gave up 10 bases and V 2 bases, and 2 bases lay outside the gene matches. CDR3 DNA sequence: TGTGCCAGCAGTTTAACAGGGGAATCACCCCTCCACTTT. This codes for CASSLTGESPLHF.

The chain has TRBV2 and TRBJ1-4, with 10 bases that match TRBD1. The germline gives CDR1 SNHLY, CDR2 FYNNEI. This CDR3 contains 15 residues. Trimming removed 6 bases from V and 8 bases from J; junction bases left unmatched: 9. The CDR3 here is CASSKPGTGDEKLFF. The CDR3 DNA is TGTGCCAGCAGCAAGCCCGGGACAGGGGACGAAAAACTGTTTTTT.

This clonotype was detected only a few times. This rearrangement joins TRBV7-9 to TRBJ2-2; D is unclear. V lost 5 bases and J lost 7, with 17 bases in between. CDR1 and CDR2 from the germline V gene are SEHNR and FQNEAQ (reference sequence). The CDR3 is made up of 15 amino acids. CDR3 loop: CASSPPGRAVGELFF. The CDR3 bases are TGTGCCAGCAGCCCCCCGGGCCGGGCGGTCGGGGAGCTGTTTTTT.

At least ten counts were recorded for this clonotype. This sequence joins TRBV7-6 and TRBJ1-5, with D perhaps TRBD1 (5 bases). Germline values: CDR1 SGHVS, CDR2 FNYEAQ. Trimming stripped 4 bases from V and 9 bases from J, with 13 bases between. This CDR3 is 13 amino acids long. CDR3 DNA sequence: TGTGCCAGCAGCTCCGACAGCCTCCTGCCCCAGCATTTT. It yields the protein CASSSDSLLPQHF.

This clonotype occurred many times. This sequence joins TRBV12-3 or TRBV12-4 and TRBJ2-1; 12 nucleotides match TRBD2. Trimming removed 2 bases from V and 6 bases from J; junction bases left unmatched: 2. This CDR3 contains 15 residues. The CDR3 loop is CASSLSSGRVNEQFF. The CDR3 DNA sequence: TGTGCCAGCAGTTTATCTAGCGGGAGGGTCAATGAGCAGTTCTTC.

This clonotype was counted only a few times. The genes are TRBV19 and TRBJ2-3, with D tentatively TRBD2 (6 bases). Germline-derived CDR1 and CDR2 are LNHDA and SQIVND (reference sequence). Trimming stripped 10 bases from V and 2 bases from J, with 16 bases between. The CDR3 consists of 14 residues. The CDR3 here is CATYSSGYTDTQYF. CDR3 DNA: TGTGCCACCTACTCCAGCGGGTACACAGATACGCAGTATTTT.

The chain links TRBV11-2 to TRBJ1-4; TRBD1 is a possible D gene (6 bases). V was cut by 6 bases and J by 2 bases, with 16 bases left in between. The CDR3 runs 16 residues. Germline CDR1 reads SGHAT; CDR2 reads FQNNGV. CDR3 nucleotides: TGTGCCAGCAGTCGGACAGATCTCACGACTAATGAAAAACTGTTTTTT. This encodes CASSRTDLTTNEKLFF.

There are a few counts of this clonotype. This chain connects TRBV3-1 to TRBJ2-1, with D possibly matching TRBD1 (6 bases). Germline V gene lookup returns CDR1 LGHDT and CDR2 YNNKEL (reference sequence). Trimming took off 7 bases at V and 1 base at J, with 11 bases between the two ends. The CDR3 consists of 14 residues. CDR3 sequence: CASTIGQSYNEQFF. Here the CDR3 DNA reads TGTGCCAGCACCATAGGACAGTCCTACAATGAGCAGTTCTTC.

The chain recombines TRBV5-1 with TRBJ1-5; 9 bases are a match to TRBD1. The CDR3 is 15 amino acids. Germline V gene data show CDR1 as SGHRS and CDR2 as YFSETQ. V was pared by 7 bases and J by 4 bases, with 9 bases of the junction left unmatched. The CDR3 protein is CASGSGQGPNQPQHF. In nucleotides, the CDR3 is TGCGCCAGCGGCTCGGGACAGGGCCCGAATCAGCCCCAGCATTTT. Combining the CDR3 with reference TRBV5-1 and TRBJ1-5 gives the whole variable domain KAGVTQTPRYLIKTRGQQVTLSCSPISGHRSVSWYQQTPGQGLQFLFEYFSETQRNKGNFPGRFSGRQFSNSRSEMNVSTLELGDSALYLCASGSGQGPNQPQHFGDGTRLSIL.

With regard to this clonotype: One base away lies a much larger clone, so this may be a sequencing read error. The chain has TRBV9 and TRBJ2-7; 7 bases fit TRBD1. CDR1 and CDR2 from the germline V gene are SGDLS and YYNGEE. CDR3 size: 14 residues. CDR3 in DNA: TGTGCCAGCAGCGTTTGGGACAGCTCCTACGGGCAGTACTTC. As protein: CASSVWDSSYGQYF. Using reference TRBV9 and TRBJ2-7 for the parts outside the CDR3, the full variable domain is DSGVTQTPKHLITATGQRVTLRCSPRSGDLSVYWYQQSLDQGLQFLIQYYNGEERAKGNILERFSAQQFPDLHSELNLSSLELGDSALYFCASSVWDSSYGQYFGPGTRLTVT.

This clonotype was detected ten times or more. CDR3 region: CASSPPGTSGYEQYF. For the CDR3, the DNA is TGTGCCAGCTCACCACCGGGGACTAGCGGCTACGAGCAGTACTTC. The chain carries TRBV12-3 or TRBV12-4 and TRBJ2-7; TRBD2 matches 11 bases. With 8 bases clipped from V and 3 bases from J, the junction kept 9 bases outside the gene matches. This CDR3 comprises 15 residues.

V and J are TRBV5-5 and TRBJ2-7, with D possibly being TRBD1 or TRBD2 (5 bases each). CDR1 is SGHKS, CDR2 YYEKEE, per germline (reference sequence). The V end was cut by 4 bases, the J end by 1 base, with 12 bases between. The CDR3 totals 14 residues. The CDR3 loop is CASSQGTESYEQYF. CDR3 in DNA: TGTGCCAGCAGCCAAGGGACGGAATCCTACGAGCAGTACTTC.

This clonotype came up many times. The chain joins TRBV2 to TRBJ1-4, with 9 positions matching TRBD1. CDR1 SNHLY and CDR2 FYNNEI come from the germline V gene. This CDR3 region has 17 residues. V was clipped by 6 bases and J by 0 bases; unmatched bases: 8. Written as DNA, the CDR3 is TGTGCCAGCAGAGTGGCGGGACAGGGTACAACTAATGAAAAACTGTTTTTT. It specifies CASRVAGQGTTNEKLFF. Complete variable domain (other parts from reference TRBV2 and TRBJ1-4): EPEVTQTPSHQVTQMGQEVILRCVPISNHLYFYWYRQILGQKVEFLVSFYNNEISEKSEIFDDQFSVERPDGSNFTLKIRSTKLEDSAMYFCASRVAGQGTTNEKLFFGSGTQLSVL.

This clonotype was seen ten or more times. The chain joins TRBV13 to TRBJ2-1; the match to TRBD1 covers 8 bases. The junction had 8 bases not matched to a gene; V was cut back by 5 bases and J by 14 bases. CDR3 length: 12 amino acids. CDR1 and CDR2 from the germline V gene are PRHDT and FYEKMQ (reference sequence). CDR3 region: CASSVLQGVKFF. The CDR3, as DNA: TGTGCCAGCAGCGTCCTACAGGGGGTGAAGTTCTTC.

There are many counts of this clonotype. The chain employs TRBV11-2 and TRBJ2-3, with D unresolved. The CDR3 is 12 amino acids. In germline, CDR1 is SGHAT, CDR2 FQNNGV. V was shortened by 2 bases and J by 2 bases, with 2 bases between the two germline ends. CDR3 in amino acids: CASSLFTDTQYF. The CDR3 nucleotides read TGTGCCAGCAGCTTATTCACAGATACGCAGTATTTT.

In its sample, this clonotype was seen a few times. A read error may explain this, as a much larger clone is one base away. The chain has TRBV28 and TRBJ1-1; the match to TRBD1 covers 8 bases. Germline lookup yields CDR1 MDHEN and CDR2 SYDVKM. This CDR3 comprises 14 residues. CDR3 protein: CASRRQGLYTEASF. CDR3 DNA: TGTGCCAGCAGACGACAGGGGCTCTACACTGAAGCTTCCTTT.

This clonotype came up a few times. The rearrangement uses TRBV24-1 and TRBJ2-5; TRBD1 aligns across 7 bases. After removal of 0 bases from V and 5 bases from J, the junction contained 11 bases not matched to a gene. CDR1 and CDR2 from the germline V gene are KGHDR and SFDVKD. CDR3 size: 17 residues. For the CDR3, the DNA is TGTGCCACCAGTGATTTGGGAGCACAGGGGTCCGGGGAGACCCAGTACTTC. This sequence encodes CATSDLGAQGSGETQYF.

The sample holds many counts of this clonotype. This chain's CDR3 is CARVRRSATDTQYF. DNA for the CDR3: TGTGCCAGAGTCCGGCGTAGCGCCACAGATACGCAGTATTTT. The chain joins TRBV2 to TRBJ2-3; TRBD2 might be the D (5 bases). CDR3 length equals 14 residues. Deletions cut 9 bases from V and 2 bases from J, with 15 bases between. Germline CDR1 SNHLY, CDR2 FYNNEI.

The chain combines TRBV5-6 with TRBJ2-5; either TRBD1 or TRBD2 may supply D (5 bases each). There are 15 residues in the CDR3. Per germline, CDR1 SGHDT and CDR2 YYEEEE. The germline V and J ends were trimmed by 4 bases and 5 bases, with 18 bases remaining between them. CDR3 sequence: CASSQTGALGETQYF. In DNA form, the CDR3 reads TGTGCCAGCAGCCAAACCGGGGCCTTGGGGGAGACCCAGTACTTC.